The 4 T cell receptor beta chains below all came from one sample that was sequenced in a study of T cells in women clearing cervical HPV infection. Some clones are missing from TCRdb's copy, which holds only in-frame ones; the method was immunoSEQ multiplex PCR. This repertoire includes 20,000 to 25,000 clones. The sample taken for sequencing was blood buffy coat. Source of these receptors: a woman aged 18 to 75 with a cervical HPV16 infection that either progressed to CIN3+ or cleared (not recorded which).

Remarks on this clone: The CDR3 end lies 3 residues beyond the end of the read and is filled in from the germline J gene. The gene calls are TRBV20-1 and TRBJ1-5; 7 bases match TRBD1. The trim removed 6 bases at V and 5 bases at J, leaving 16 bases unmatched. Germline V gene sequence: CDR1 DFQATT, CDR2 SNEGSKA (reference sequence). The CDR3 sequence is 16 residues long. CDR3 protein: CSADIMGRGYDQPQHF. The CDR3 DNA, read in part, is TGCAGTGCGGACATCATGGGCAGGGGGTATGATCAGCCC.

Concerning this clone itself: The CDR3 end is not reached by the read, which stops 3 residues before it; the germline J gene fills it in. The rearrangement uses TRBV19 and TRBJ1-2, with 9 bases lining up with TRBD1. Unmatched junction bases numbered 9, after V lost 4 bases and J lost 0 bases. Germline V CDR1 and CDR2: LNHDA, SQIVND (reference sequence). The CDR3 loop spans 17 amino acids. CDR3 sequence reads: CASSTGQGTWANYGYTF. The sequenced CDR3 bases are TGTGCCAGTAGTACCGGACAGGGGACGTGGGCTAACTATGGC.

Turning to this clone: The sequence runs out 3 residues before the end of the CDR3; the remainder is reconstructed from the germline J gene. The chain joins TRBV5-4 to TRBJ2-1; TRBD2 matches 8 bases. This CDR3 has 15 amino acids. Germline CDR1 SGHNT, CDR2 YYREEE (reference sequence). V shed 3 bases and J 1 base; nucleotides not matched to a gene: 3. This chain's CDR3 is CASSSSGRSYNEQFF. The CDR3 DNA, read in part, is TGTGCCAGCAGCTCGAGCGGGAGATCCTACAATGAG.

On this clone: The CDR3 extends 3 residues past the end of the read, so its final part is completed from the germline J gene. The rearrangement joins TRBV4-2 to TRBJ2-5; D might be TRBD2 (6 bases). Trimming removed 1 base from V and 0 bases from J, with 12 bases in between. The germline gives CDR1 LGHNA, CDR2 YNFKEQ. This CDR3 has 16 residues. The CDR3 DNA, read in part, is TGTGCCAGCAGCCAAGTCGGGACTGAGTACCAAGAGACC. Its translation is CASSQVGTEYQET. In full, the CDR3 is CASSQVGTEYQETQYF.